This T cell receptor beta chain was found in a study of CD8+ T cells in alopecia areata. Whole-study context: It was oral tofacitinib, at 5 to 10 mg twice daily, that treated patients received.

In the case of this clone: The antigen remains unidentified.

Study-level findings and limits: Scalp samples also yield sequences of resident alphabeta T cells from normal skin. Alopecia totalis/universalis scalp especially showed more expanded CD8+ clones than normal scalp.

Following RNA extraction, reverse transcription yielded cDNA that acted as the sequencing template. Clones were read by immunoSEQ multiplex PCR, and TCRdb kept only the in-frame ones, dropping some. The data show around 250,000 clones, 65% to 70% seen once. CDR3 length: 14 amino acids. CDR1 is SQVTM, CDR2 ANQGSEA, per germline. With 6 bases removed from V and 3 bases from J, the gap between germline ends came to 16 bases. This sequence originates from a human donor with alopecia areata. Sequencing used CD4+ T cells sorted from blood, obtained at week 0. This chain connects TRBV29-1 to TRBJ2-3; D might be TRBD1 (6 bases). The CDR3 region is CSVAQRQVTDTQYF. CDR3 DNA: TGCAGCGTGGCTCAAAGACAGGTAACAGATACGCAGTATTTT.